These T cell receptor beta chains were read from a single sample in a study of T-cell reconstitution after alpha-beta-depleted transplantation in children. TCRdb re-derived calls from the PCR reads in MiXCR, one entry per CDR3 protein. The data hold about 110,000 distinct CDR3 sequences, with 5% to 8% observed a single time. This specimen consisted of PBMCs, mostly from graft donor cells, obtained 360 days after TCRalphabeta/CD19-depleted stem cell transplant. The receptor source for this set is a male patient between 2 and 10 years old who had a stem cell transplant for acute lymphoblastic leukemia, so the T cells may come from the graft donor. CDR3s include the opening cysteine and the closing phenylalanine or tryptophan. The D gene is left open where the match is weak. The size field is filled for only some rows; it gives once, few, many or a size class.

v_call	d_call	j_call	clone_size	cdr3_nt	cdr3_aa
TRBV29-1	.	TRBJ2-2	many	TGCAGCGTTTTCCCCGGGGGCAGAAACACCGGGGAGCTGTTTTTT	CSVFPGGRNTGELFF
TRBV2	.	TRBJ2-7	many	TGTGCCAGCAGTGTGGTTAGGACAGCTTCATTATACGAGCAGTACTTC	CASSVVRTASLYEQYF
TRBV3-1	TRBD2	TRBJ2-7	few	TGTGCCAGCAGCCAAGATAAGGGACTAGCGTTCTACGAGCAGTACTTC	CASSQDKGLAFYEQYF
TRBV25-1	.	TRBJ2-2	many	TGTGCCAGCAGTGACCCAAGCGCGGGGACCGGGGAGCTGTTTTTT	CASSDPSAGTGELFF
TRBV12-3/TRBV12-4	TRBD1	TRBJ2-7	many	TGTGCCACCGGGACAGGGCGCGAGCAGTACTTC	CATGTGREQYF
TRBV5-1	.	TRBJ2-5	many	TGCGCCAGCAGCGGCGACCGGGACAATAGGCTAGAGACCCAGTACTTC	CASSGDRDNRLETQYF
TRBV28	TRBD1	TRBJ1-4	few	TGTGCCGTTGACAGGGCAGCTAATGAAAAACTGTTTTTT	CAVDRAANEKLFF
TRBV28	TRBD2	TRBJ2-1	few	TGTGCCAGCAGTTCTGGCGGGGGGGACTACAATGAGCAGTTCTTC	CASSSGGGDYNEQFF
TRBV28	.	TRBJ2-5	many	TGTGCCAGCAGCCGACAAGAGACCCAGTACTTC	CASSRQETQYF
TRBV27	.	TRBJ2-1	many	TGTGCCAGCAGTCCCGAACGGGGCGCTTACAATGAGCAGTTCTTC	CASSPERGAYNEQFF
TRBV7-9	TRBD2	TRBJ2-1	few	TGTGCCAGCAGCTATAGCGGGAGTCACGACAATGAGCAGTTCTTC	CASSYSGSHDNEQFF
TRBV6-1	.	TRBJ1-1	few	TGTGCCAGCAGTGAATTCCGACAGGTTAACACTGAAGCTTTCTTT	CASSEFRQVNTEAFF
TRBV6-5	TRBD1	TRBJ2-7	few	TGTGCCAGCAGTTCCCGGGACAGGGGGCCCGAGCAGTACTTC	CASSSRDRGPEQYF
TRBV10-3	.	TRBJ2-2	many	TGTGCCATCAGTGAATTCGTGACGGTATTCACCGGGGAGCTGTTTTTT	CAISEFVTVFTGELFF
TRBV6-5	.	TRBJ2-2	.	TGTGCCAGCAGTTACTCGACACGGACTGGGGAGCTGTTTTTT	CASSYSTRTGELFF
TRBV15	.	TRBJ2-7	many	TGTGCCACCAGCTCCTTGCACTCGACAGAGGATCCCTACGAGCAGTACTTC	CATSSLHSTEDPYEQYF
TRBV14	TRBD1	TRBJ1-2	few	TGTGCCAGCAGCCAAGGGAGGAGACAGGGCGCCTATGGCTACACCTTC	CASSQGRRQGAYGYTF
TRBV7-9	TRBD1	TRBJ2-3	few	TGTGCCAGCAGCCGACAGGGAACAGATACGCAGTATTTT	CASSRQGTDTQYF
TRBV12-3/TRBV12-4	.	TRBJ2-5	many	TGTGCCAGCAGTTATGGCTTTCCAGAGACCCAGTACTTC	CASSYGFPETQYF
TRBV6-5	.	TRBJ1-2	many	TGTGCCAGCAGTTACTCGGTAGGACGGACCTATGGCTACACCTTC	CASSYSVGRTYGYTF
TRBV7-9	.	TRBJ2-3	many	TGTGCCAGCAGCTTATCACTAGATGACACAGATACGCAGTATTTT	CASSLSLDDTDTQYF
TRBV18	.	TRBJ1-1	.	TGTGCCAGCTCACCACCCGGGTTACCCGAAGCTTTCTTT	CASSPPGLPEAFF
TRBV11-2	TRBD2	TRBJ2-7	many	TGTGCCAGCAGCTTATGGGAGGGGATCTTATACGAGCAGTACTTC	CASSLWEGILYEQYF
TRBV27	.	TRBJ2-7	.	TGTGCCAGCAGCTCTGGGCAGGGTCCAGTCGACGAGCAGTACTTC	CASSSGQGPVDEQYF
TRBV28	.	TRBJ2-3	many	TGTGCCAGCAGTAGAGGGACCAGTACGCAGTATTTT	CASSRGTSTQYF
TRBV12-5	TRBD1	TRBJ2-3	many	TGTGCTAGTGGTTCCCTCGGGACAGGGGGCACAGATACGCAGTATTTT	CASGSLGTGGTDTQYF
TRBV12-3/TRBV12-4	.	TRBJ2-5	many	TGTGCCAGCAGTTTTAACTTTCAAGAGACCCAGTACTTC	CASSFNFQETQYF
TRBV2	TRBD1	TRBJ2-7	many	TGTGCCAGCAGTGGGACAGGGGAACCCTACGGCTACGAGCAGTACTTC	CASSGTGEPYGYEQYF
TRBV6-2/TRBV6-3	.	TRBJ1-2	few	TGTGCCAGCAAAAAGGGGAACTATGGCTACACCTTC	CASKKGNYGYTF
TRBV18	.	TRBJ2-5	few	TGTGCCAGCTCACCAAGGGCAGGGTTTCAAGAGACCCAGTACTTC	CASSPRAGFQETQYF
TRBV5-1	TRBD1	TRBJ2-2	.	TGCGCCAGTAAACTCCGGACAGGGATCGCCGGGGAGCTGTTTTTT	CASKLRTGIAGELFF
TRBV27	TRBD1	TRBJ2-2	few	TGTGCCAGCAGTCTCTCGGGACAGGCGAACACCGGGGAGCTGTTTTTT	CASSLSGQANTGELFF
TRBV27	.	TRBJ1-1	.	TGTGCCAGCAGTCACCAGGGGTGGGCGGACACTGAAGCTTTCTTT	CASSHQGWADTEAFF
TRBV4-2	.	TRBJ2-7	many	TGTGCCAGCAGCCCCCTACAGGGTAGCGAGCAGTACTTC	CASSPLQGSEQYF
TRBV29-1	TRBD1	TRBJ1-2	.	TGCAGCGTTGAGAGGCAGGGGGCGAACTATGGCTACACCTTC	CSVERQGANYGYTF
TRBV7-9	TRBD1	TRBJ2-7	few	TGTGCCAGCAGCCCGACAGGGAAAGGGGCCTACGAGCAGTACTTC	CASSPTGKGAYEQYF
TRBV29-1	.	TRBJ1-5	.	TGCAGCGTTGGGGCAGGGAATCAGCCCCAGCATTTT	CSVGAGNQPQHF
TRBV2	.	TRBJ2-5	many	TGTGCCAGCAACTCCCTGCGGCAGGGAGGTCAAGAGACCCAGTACTTC	CASNSLRQGGQETQYF
TRBV7-2	.	TRBJ2-5	.	TGTGCCAGCAGCTTAGAGTCCAGGGGAGGTGAGACCCAGTACTTC	CASSLESRGGETQYF
TRBV5-6	TRBD1	TRBJ1-2	many	TGTGCCAGCAGCTTGCCCGGACAGGGCCCTAACTATGGCTACACCTTC	CASSLPGQGPNYGYTF
TRBV11-2	.	TRBJ2-1	.	TGTGCCAGCAGCCGGGGGATCAATGAGCAGTTCTTC	CASSRGINEQFF
TRBV27	TRBD1	TRBJ2-5	.	TGTGCCAGCAGTTCAACCCCCGACAGGGTCCAAGAGACCCAGTACTTC	CASSSTPDRVQETQYF
TRBV5-5	.	TRBJ2-5	many	TGTGCCAGCAGGGCCCATGGGGGTATCATAGAGACCCAGTACTTC	CASRAHGGIIETQYF
TRBV12-3/TRBV12-4	TRBD2	TRBJ2-4	.	TGTGCCAGCAGCTGGGGGAGGGACATTCAGTACTTC	CASSWGRDIQYF
TRBV10-3	TRBD1	TRBJ1-2	many	TGTGCCATCACCCCGGGACAGCGATCCCCTAACTATGGCTACACCTTC	CAITPGQRSPNYGYTF
TRBV11-1	TRBD2	TRBJ2-7	few	TGTGCCAGCAGCAGCCCAACGGTCCTAGCGGGGGGCAATGCCTACGAGCAGTACTTC	CASSSPTVLAGGNAYEQYF
TRBV7-9	.	TRBJ2-2	many	TGTGCCAGCAGCTTGACGGGACGCCGCACCGGGGAGCTGTTTTTT	CASSLTGRRTGELFF
TRBV4-3	.	TRBJ2-1	many	TGCGCCAGCAGCCAAGATTGGGCCCCGCAGGAGTACAATGAGCAGTTCTTC	CASSQDWAPQEYNEQFF